This T cell receptor beta chain was obtained from a study of T cell repertoires in cytomegalovirus infection. The V gene's germline CDR1 is SGHTA and CDR2 FQGNSA. This CDR3 spans 18 amino acids. Trimming shortened V by 5 bases and J by 0 bases, and 17 bases separated the two germline ends. TCRdb re-derived calls from the reads in MiXCR, one entry per CDR3 protein. The repertoire has 45,000 to 65,000 distinct CDR3 sequences, about 20% of them found once; the top ten carry around four fifths. Broader study findings: Of the TCR beta families, the public ones yielded a cumulative frequency that identified carriers of CMV plus the relevant HLA. HLA-C-restricted CMV-specific TCR beta clonotypes prevailed in the ex vivo response.

This clonotype was seen ten or more times. What it recognizes is unknown. The chain recombines TRBV7-2 with TRBJ1-6, with a weak D call TRBD1 (5 bases). Here the sequenced sample was CD8+ T cells from cultured PBMCs, taken from culture after CMV antigen stimulation. This TCR came from a human donor in good health (CMV status not recorded). Some clones in this sample may be carry-over from other donors' samples. CDR3 sequence reads: CASSPAPGGSSYNSPLHF. In nucleotides, the CDR3 is TGTGCCAGCAGCCCCGCCCCCGGGGGGAGCTCCTATAATTCACCCCTCCACTTT.